These 6 T cell receptor beta chains were sequenced from one sample in a study of chemoradiotherapy in HPV16-positive cancers. Only in-frame clones appear in the TCRdb table, and some are missing; sequencing was by immunoSEQ multiplex PCR. The table lists around 13,000 clones, 60% to 85% of them singletons. This sample was obtained from a patient who underwent chemoradiotherapy. Receptors were obtained from a human donor with HPV-associated anogenital cancer.

The chain is built from TRBV4-1 and TRBJ1-2; 9 bases are a match to TRBD1. This CDR3 contains 15 residues. Germline CDR1 reads MGHRA; CDR2 reads YSYEKL. J gave up 4 bases and V 1 base, and 4 bases lay outside the gene matches. The DNA for the CDR3 is TGCGCCAGCAGCCAAGTTACAGGGGGCGTCTATGGCTACACCTTC. The encoded protein is CASSQVTGGVYGYTF.

This clone has a handful of counts. V gene TRBV11-2 combines with J gene TRBJ2-1; D is perhaps TRBD2 (5 bases). There are 15 residues in the CDR3. V lost 3 bases to trimming and J lost 0 bases, with 9 bases between them. Germline V lookup: CDR1 SGHAT, CDR2 FQNNGV. The CDR3 nucleotides are TGTGCCAGCAGCTTCTCGGGAAGCTCCTACAATGAGCAGTTCTTC. It is translated as CASSFSGSSYNEQFF.

This clone was observed once. This sequence joins TRBV4-2 and TRBJ2-7; 9 bases are a match to TRBD2. V was clipped by 0 bases and J by 2 bases; unmatched bases: 5. This CDR3 is 16 amino acids long. Germline assignment: CDR1 LGHNA and CDR2 YNFKEQ. CDR3 residues: CASSQDVGGGAYEQYF. The CDR3 coding sequence is TGTGCCAGCAGCCAAGATGTGGGCGGGGGGGCCTACGAGCAGTACTTC.

V and J are TRBV6-1 and TRBJ1-2; D is perhaps TRBD1 (6 bases). The germline V gene has CDR1 MNHNS and CDR2 SASEGT. V lost 6 bases and J 5 bases, leaving 13 bases between the germline ends. The CDR3 is 13 amino acids. The chain's CDR3 is CASSDTGSYGYTF. CDR3 in DNA: TGTGCCAGCAGCGACACAGGGAGTTATGGCTACACCTTC.

As concerns this clone: Within the sample, other DNA sequences also encode this same CDR3. The V call is TRBV7-2, the J call TRBJ2-3, with D unclear. There are 12 residues in the CDR3. The V end was cut by 5 bases, the J end by 2 bases, with 5 bases between. Germline V lookup: CDR1 SGHTA, CDR2 FQGNSA. CDR3 in amino acids: CASSPYTDTQYF. The CDR3 DNA is TGTGCCAGCAGCCCTTACACAGATACGCAGTATTTT.

The chain uses TRBV29-1 and TRBJ2-1; possibly TRBD1 for D (6 bases). The CDR3 contains 13 residues. From germline, CDR1 is SQVTM and CDR2 ANQGSEA. Between the trimmed V and J ends, which lost 4 bases and 6 bases, there was a span of 13 bases. The CDR3 reads CSVGDNGRNEQFF. DNA for the CDR3: TGCAGCGTTGGGGACAACGGCCGCAATGAGCAGTTCTTC.